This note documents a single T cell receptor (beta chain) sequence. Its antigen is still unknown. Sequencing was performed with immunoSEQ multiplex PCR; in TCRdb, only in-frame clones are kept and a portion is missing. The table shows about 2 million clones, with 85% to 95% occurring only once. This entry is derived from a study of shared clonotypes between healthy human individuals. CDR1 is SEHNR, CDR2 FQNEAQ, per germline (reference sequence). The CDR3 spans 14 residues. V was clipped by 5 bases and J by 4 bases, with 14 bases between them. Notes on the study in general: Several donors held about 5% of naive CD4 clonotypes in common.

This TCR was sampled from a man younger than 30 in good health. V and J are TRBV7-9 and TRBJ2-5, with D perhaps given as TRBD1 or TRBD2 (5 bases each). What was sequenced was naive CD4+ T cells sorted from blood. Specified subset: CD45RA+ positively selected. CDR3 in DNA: TGTGCCAGCAGCCTCGGGACGGCCCGAGAGACCCAGTACTTC. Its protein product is CASSLGTARETQYF.